Shown below are 27 T cell receptor beta chains from a single sample sequenced in a study of cytomegalovirus exposure and HLA in healthy donors. Use of 60 Vbeta and 13 Jbeta primers characterized the PCR. Profiling relied on immunoSEQ multiplex PCR, and the TCRdb table lists in-frame clones only, not all of them. There are roughly 150,000 clones in the sample; roughly 77% occur only once, and about 10% lies in the top ten. The source material was PBMCs. All receptors come from a man younger than 35 in good health and CMV-seropositive.

The chain employs TRBV28 and TRBJ2-5, with 7 bases matching TRBD1. The DNA end is a closer match to TRBJ2-7, so the J assignment may be wrong. CDR1 and CDR2 (germline): MDHEN, SYDVKM. The CDR3 runs 16 residues. CDR3: CASSYSPHRDSYEQYF. The CDR3, as DNA: TGTGCCAGCAGCTATTCTCCGCACCGGGACAGTTACGAGCAGTACTTC.

The chain links TRBV27 to TRBJ2-2; D is possibly TRBD2 (5 bases). From germline, CDR1 is MNHEY and CDR2 SMNVEV (reference sequence). The ends were cut back, 2 bases at V and 3 bases at J, with 13 bases in the middle. The CDR3 covers 16 residues. The CDR3 region is CASSLLRRGYTGELFF. Here the CDR3 DNA reads TGTGCCAGCAGTTTACTAAGGAGAGGGTACACCGGGGAGCTGTTTTTT.

The chain uses TRBV27 and TRBJ2-4, with 7 bases that match TRBD1. This CDR3 comprises 13 residues. Germline V gene lookup returns CDR1 MNHEY and CDR2 SMNVEV (reference sequence). V lost 8 bases to trimming and J lost 3 bases; unmatched junction nucleotides: 4. The DNA of the CDR3 is TGTGCCAGCCGTCGGACAGGCAAAAACATTCAGTACTTC. Its translation: CASRRTGKNIQYF.

The rearrangement links TRBV29-1 to TRBJ2-3; weak D call: TRBD2 (6 bases). This CDR3 is built from 14 residues. The V end was cut by 4 bases, the J end by 4 bases, with 15 bases between. Germline-derived CDR1 and CDR2 are SQVTM and ANQGSEA. CDR3 protein: CSVGDGSGPDTQYF. CDR3 nucleotide sequence: TGCAGCGTTGGGGACGGGAGTGGGCCAGATACGCAGTATTTT.

The chain recombines TRBV27 with TRBJ2-7, with D possibly matching TRBD1 (6 bases). This CDR3 is built from 15 residues. CDR1 is MNHEY and CDR2 is SMNVEV in the germline V gene (reference sequence). The V gene lost 6 bases and the J gene lost 1 base, with 16 bases spanning the gap. The CDR3 region has the DNA TGTGCCAGCAGATCCGGGACACATATATCCTACGAGCAGTACTTC. Translation gives CASRSGTHISYEQYF.

Of note for this clone: In the same sample, other DNA sequences code for this CDR3. CDR3 DNA sequence: TGTGCCAGCAGGGGGACTGCGAACACTGAAGCTTTCTTT. Protein sequence: CASRGTANTEAFF. The rearrangement joins TRBV25-1 to TRBJ1-1, with a possible D match to TRBD1 (5 bases). CDR3 length: 13 amino acids. Germline assignment: CDR1 MGHDK and CDR2 SYGVNS. Trimming removed 6 bases at V and 1 base at J, with 9 bases between.

This sequence joins TRBV5-4 and TRBJ1-1; D unresolved. Trimming removed 2 bases at V and 2 bases at J, with 7 bases between. The CDR3 sequence is 13 residues long. Germline V lookup: CDR1 SGHNT, CDR2 YYREEE (reference sequence). The CDR3 bases are TGTGCCAGCAGCTTCCTTTCCAACACTGAAGCTTTCTTT. Protein: CASSFLSNTEAFF.

The gene calls are TRBV19 and TRBJ2-7, with a possible D match to TRBD2 (5 bases). V was clipped by 8 bases and J by 3 bases, with 14 bases between them. Germline CDR1 and CDR2: LNHDA and SQIVND (reference sequence). This CDR3 contains 13 residues. CDR3 sequence (DNA): TGTGCCAGTGGCGAACACGGAGGCTACGAGCAGTACTTC. Translation: CASGEHGGYEQYF.

The chain employs TRBV5-1 and TRBJ2-1, with D possibly TRBD2 on 5 matching bases. Trimming stripped 0 bases from V and 4 bases from J, with 11 bases between. CDR3 length: 15 amino acids. The germline CDR1 and CDR2 sequences are SGHRS and YFSETQ. This chain's CDR3 is CASSLVGDTYNEQFF. DNA for the CDR3: TGCGCCAGCAGCTTGGTCGGGGATACGTACAATGAGCAGTTCTTC. The complete variable domain, with remaining parts taken from reference TRBV5-1 and TRBJ2-1, reads KAGVTQTPRYLIKTRGQQVTLSCSPISGHRSVSWYQQTPGQGLQFLFEYFSETQRNKGNFPGRFSGRQFSNSRSEMNVSTLELGDSALYLCASSLVGDTYNEQFFGPGTRLTVL.

This clone was recorded a few times. The sample carries other DNA sequences with the same CDR3. The chain couples TRBV9 to TRBJ1-1; TRBD1 is a possible D gene (5 bases). CDR3 length equals 12 residues. With 2 bases removed from V and 5 bases from J, the gap between germline ends came to 7 bases. Germline-derived CDR1 and CDR2 are SGDLS and YYNGEE. The CDR3 nucleotides read TGTGCCAGCAGCGTGGGGGGGACTGAAGCTTTCTTT. It translates to CASSVGGTEAFF.

The chain is built from TRBV11-2 and TRBJ2-3, with TRBD2 matching over 7 bases. The CDR3 extends over 15 amino acids. Germline V CDR1 and CDR2: SGHAT, FQNNGV. Trimming removed 4 bases from V and 8 bases from J; junction bases left unmatched: 12. The CDR3 DNA reads TGTGCCAGCAGCTCAACTTGGACTAGTCTGGGTACGCAGTATTTT. Translating it yields CASSSTWTSLGTQYF. Complete variable domain (other parts from reference TRBV11-2 and TRBJ2-3): EAGVAQSPRYKIIEKRQSVAFWCNPISGHATLYWYQQILGQGPKLLIQFQNNGVVDDSQLPKDRFSAERLKGVDSTLKIQPAKLEDSAVYLCASSSTWTSLGTQYFGPGTRLTVL.

The rearrangement links TRBV9 to TRBJ1-1; D not resolved. Between the trimmed V and J ends, which lost 1 base and 3 bases, there was a span of 7 bases. The germline V gene has CDR1 SGDLS and CDR2 YYNGEE. This CDR3 is 13 amino acids long. The CDR3, as DNA: TGTGCCAGCAGCGTATTCCCGGACACTGAAGCTTTCTTT. It translates to CASSVFPDTEAFF.

The rearrangement links TRBV7-2 to TRBJ2-7, with 8 nucleotides matching TRBD1. J was trimmed by 7 bases and V by 5 bases; bases with no gene match: 10. Germline V gene data show CDR1 as SGHTA and CDR2 as FQGNSA. This CDR3 region has 14 residues. The CDR3 DNA follows: TGTGCCAGCAGCGTTTCAGGGGGCTTAGATGAGCAGTACTTC. Its protein product is CASSVSGGLDEQYF. The full variable domain, with the rest looked up from reference TRBV7-2 and TRBJ2-7, is GAGVSQSPSNKVTEKGKDVELRCDPISGHTALYWYRQSLGQGLEFLIYFQGNSAPDKSGLPSDRFSAERTGGSVSTLTIQRTQQEDSAVYLCASSVSGGLDEQYFGPGTRLTVT.

This clone is a singleton in its sample. J is TRBJ2-1 and V is TRBV19, with 15 bases that match TRBD2. Trimming took 3 bases from V and 0 from J; bases not matched to a gene: 12. The germline CDR1 and CDR2 sequences are LNHDA and SQIVND (reference sequence). The CDR3 is 21 residues long. The CDR3 bases are TGTGCCAGTAGTATTGTGGGAAGGACTAGCGGGAGGGGAAGCTCCTACAATGAGCAGTTCTTC. It is translated as CASSIVGRTSGRGSSYNEQFF.

In this sample, this clone turned up once. The chain combines TRBV6-5 with TRBJ2-7; 9 bases map to TRBD1. CDR1 and CDR2 (germline): MNHEY, SVGAGI. This CDR3 has 15 residues. V shed 5 bases and J 2 bases; nucleotides not matched to a gene: 7. In DNA form, the CDR3 reads TGTGCCAGCAGTGCACAGGGGGCCGGCACCTACGAGCAGTACTTC. Amino acids: CASSAQGAGTYEQYF.

The chain carries TRBV7-8 and TRBJ2-3, with 7 bases identical to TRBD1. Germline loops: CDR1 SGHVS, CDR2 FQNEAQ. V lost 0 bases, J lost 7 bases, and 10 bases stayed unmatched. The CDR3 extends over 16 amino acids. The CDR3 DNA sequence: TGTGCCAGCAGCTTAGCTAGGTACAGGGGATCATATACGCAGTATTTT. It translates to CASSLARYRGSYTQYF. Based on the CDR3 plus reference TRBV7-8 and TRBJ2-3, the full variable domain is GAGVSQSPRYKVAKRGQDVALRCDPISGHVSLFWYQQALGQGPEFLTYFQNEAQLDKSGLPSDRFFAERPEGSVSTLKIQRTQQEDSAVYLCASSLARYRGSYTQYFGPGTRLTVL.

The rearrangement joins TRBV13 to TRBJ2-1; 13 nucleotides line up with TRBD2. V lost 4 bases to trimming and J lost 12 bases; unmatched junction nucleotides: 9. The length of the CDR3 is 15 residues. Germline CDR1 and CDR2: PRHDT and FYEKMQ (reference sequence). The CDR3 DNA is TGTGCCAGCAGCTCCGGACTAGCGGGGGCGTTAGGGCAGTTCTTC. Protein: CASSSGLAGALGQFF.

The chain is built from TRBV27 and TRBJ2-7; a weak D match, TRBD1 (6 bases). The CDR3 totals 17 residues. CDR1 and CDR2 (germline): MNHEY, SMNVEV (reference sequence). The V gene lost 8 bases and the J gene lost 4 bases, with 27 bases spanning the gap. CDR3 bases: TGTGCCAGCGCCTTCCTGGCTACAGGGCTAAGGTGGTACGAGCAGTACTTC. Its translation: CASAFLATGLRWYEQYF.

This clone was recorded a few times. The chain couples TRBV4-1 to TRBJ2-5, with TRBD2 matching 14 bases. Losses at the gene ends were 1 base for V and 11 bases for J; bases not matched to a gene: 9. Germline V gene sequence: CDR1 MGHRA, CDR2 YSYEKL. The CDR3 contains 16 residues. The CDR3 DNA follows: TGCGCCAGCAGCCAAGCCCCGGGACTAGCGGGAGCTGAGCAGTACTTC. Translation gives CASSQAPGLAGAEQYF.

The chain carries TRBV14 and TRBJ2-7, with a weak D call TRBD2 (5 bases). V lost 3 bases to trimming and J lost 0 bases, with 15 bases between them. CDR1 is SGHDN and CDR2 is FVKESK in the germline V gene. The CDR3 is 16 amino acids. The chain's CDR3 is CASSQFQVGISYEQYF. CDR3 in DNA: TGTGCCAGCAGCCAGTTTCAAGTCGGGATCTCCTACGAGCAGTACTTC. The full variable domain, completed using reference TRBV14 and TRBJ2-7, is EAGVTQFPSHSVIEKGQTVTLRCDPISGHDNLYWYRRVMGKEIKFLLHFVKESKQDESGMPNNRFLAERTGGTYSTLKVQPAELEDSGVYFCASSQFQVGISYEQYFGPGTRLTVT.

This sequence joins TRBV11-2 and TRBJ2-7; TRBD1 matches at 7 bases. Trimming removed 2 bases from V and 6 bases from J; junction bases left unmatched: 10. From germline, CDR1 is SGHAT and CDR2 FQNNGV. The CDR3 runs 15 residues. The CDR3 coding sequence is TGTGCCAGCAGCTTACGGGGACAGTCCCTTCGCGAGCAGTACTTC. Amino acids: CASSLRGQSLREQYF.

This chain joins TRBV28 and TRBJ2-7; TRBD2 is a possible D gene (6 bases). CDR1 and CDR2 (germline): MDHEN, SYDVKM. V was pared by 4 bases and J by 1 base, with 11 bases between. CDR3 length: 14 amino acids. CDR3 residues: CASSSPGLSYEQYF. In DNA, the CDR3 is TGTGCCAGCAGTTCGCCGGGACTTTCCTACGAGCAGTACTTC.

DNA of the CDR3: TGCACCAGCAGCCAACACCCGGGACTAGTCGTTAATGAGCAGTTCTTC. Its translation: CTSSQHPGLVVNEQFF. The chain is built from TRBV1 and TRBJ2-1; the D segment call TRBD2 is taken from the table without a DNA check. TRBV1 is classified as a pseudogene. The CDR3 loop spans 16 amino acids.

V usage is TRBV28 and J usage is TRBJ2-7; D may be TRBD2 (5 bases). V shed 10 bases and J shed 3 bases, with 19 bases lying between them. The CDR3 has 14 residues. Germline V lookup: CDR1 MDHEN, CDR2 SYDVKM. The CDR3 DNA is TGTGCCACTAGCCTACCTGGCAGGAACTACGAGCAGTACTTC. Protein product: CATSLPGRNYEQYF.

The chain employs TRBV11-3 and TRBJ2-7, with 8 nucleotides matching TRBD1. Germline assignment: CDR1 SGHNT and CDR2 YENEEA. This CDR3 contains 13 residues. V was pared by 0 bases and J by 5 bases, with 0 bases of the junction left unmatched. CDR3 DNA: TGTGCCAGCAGCTTAGACAGGGGGCACGAGCAGTACTTC. Amino acids: CASSLDRGHEQYF.

This chain connects TRBV4-2 to TRBJ2-2; D might be TRBD2 (6 bases). CDR3 length: 16 amino acids. V lost 3 bases and J 4 bases, leaving 15 bases between the germline ends. In germline, CDR1 is LGHNA, CDR2 YNFKEQ. Written as DNA, the CDR3 is TGTGCCAGCAGCCAGGATCCGCGGGGCTCCACCGGGGAGCTGTTTTTT. Translated, it gives CASSQDPRGSTGELFF.

The chain is built from TRBV27 and TRBJ1-2; D is undetermined. The CDR3 spans 11 residues. V gave up 5 bases and J gave up 8 bases, with 9 bases separating them. Germline V gene data show CDR1 as MNHEY and CDR2 as SMNVEV (reference sequence). CDR3 DNA: TGTGCCAGCAGTGGCGGGGTAGGCTACACCTTC. This translates into CASSGGVGYTF.